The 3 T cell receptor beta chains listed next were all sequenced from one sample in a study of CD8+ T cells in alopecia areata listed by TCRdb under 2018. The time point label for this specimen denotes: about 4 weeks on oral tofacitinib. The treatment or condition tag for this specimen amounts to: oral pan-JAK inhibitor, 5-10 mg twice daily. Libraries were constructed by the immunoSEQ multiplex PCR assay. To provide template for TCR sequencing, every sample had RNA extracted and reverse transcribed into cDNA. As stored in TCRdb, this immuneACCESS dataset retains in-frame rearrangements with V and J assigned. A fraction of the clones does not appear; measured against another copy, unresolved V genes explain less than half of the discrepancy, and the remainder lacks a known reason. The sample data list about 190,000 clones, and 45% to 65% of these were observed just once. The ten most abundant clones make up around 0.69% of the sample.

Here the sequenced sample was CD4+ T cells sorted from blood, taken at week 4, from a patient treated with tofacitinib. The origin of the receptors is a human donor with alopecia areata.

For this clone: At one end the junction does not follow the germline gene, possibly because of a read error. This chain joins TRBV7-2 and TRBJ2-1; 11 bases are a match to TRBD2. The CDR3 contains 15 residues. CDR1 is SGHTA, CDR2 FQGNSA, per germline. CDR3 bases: TGTGCCAGCAGGTTAGCGGGAGGGCGGTACAATGAGCAGTTCTTC. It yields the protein CASRLAGGRYNEQFF. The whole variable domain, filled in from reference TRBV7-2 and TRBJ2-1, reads GAGVSQSPSNKVTEKGKDVELRCDPISGHTALYWYRQSLGQGLEFLIYFQGNSAPDKSGLPSDRFSAERTGGSVSTLTIQRTQQEDSAVYLCASRLAGGRYNEQFFGPGTRLTVL.

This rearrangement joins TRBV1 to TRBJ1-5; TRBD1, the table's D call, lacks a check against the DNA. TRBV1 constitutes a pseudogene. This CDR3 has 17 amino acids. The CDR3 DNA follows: TGCACCAGCAGCCAAGAGGGGGACAGGGACAGCAATCAGCCCCAGCATTTT. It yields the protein CTSSQEGDRDSNQPQHF.

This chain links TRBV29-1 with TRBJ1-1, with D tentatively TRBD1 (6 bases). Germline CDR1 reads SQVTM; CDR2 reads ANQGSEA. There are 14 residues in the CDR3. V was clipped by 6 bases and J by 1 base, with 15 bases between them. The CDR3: CSVLGGGANTEAFF. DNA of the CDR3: TGCAGCGTCCTAGGGGGTGGGGCGAACACTGAAGCTTTCTTT.